These 31 T cell receptor beta chains came from one sample sequenced in a study of long-term antiretroviral therapy in people with HIV. With survey level as its setting, the immunoSEQ assay was v3.0. Profiling relied on immunoSEQ multiplex PCR, and the TCRdb table lists in-frame clones only, not all of them. The sample consists of 20,000 to 30,000 clones, around 86% of them appearing once. Sequences were derived from unsorted PBMCs, sampled at the start of antiretroviral therapy, before treatment. The source is a woman younger than 35 with HIV.

This chain connects TRBV18 to TRBJ1-5, with D perhaps matching TRBD1 (6 bases). Germline V gene sequence: CDR1 KGHSH, CDR2 LQKENI. V lost 2 bases to trimming and J lost 5 bases, with 28 bases between them. CDR3 length equals 20 residues. In DNA form, the CDR3 reads TGTGCCAGCTCACCAGCTAATACCCCAATAGGGGGGGCTCAATATCAGCCCCAGCATTTT. As protein: CASSPANTPIGGAQYQPQHF.

V is TRBV29-1 and J is TRBJ1-1; the D is unclear. Germline V lookup: CDR1 SQVTM, CDR2 ANQGSEA. V lost 7 bases to trimming and J lost 8 bases, with 20 bases between them. CDR3 length: 13 amino acids. CDR3 coding DNA: TGCAGCGCCCGTTTTTCGGAGCGTAAAGAAGCTTTCTTT. Protein sequence: CSARFSERKEAFF.

The rearrangement uses TRBV6-5 and TRBJ1-1; a possible D gene is TRBD1 (6 bases). Trimming left V 0 bases short and J 2 bases short, with 10 bases between. The CDR3 runs to 15 residues. Looked up from germline, CDR1 is MNHEY and CDR2 is SVGAGI. CDR3 DNA: TGTGCCAGCAGTTACTCGGGGGGCTCTAACACTGAAGCTTTCTTT. Its translation: CASSYSGGSNTEAFF.

This clone was seen a single time. The V gene is TRBV5-6, the J gene TRBJ1-5, with D unclear. Per the germline V gene, CDR1 is SGHDT and CDR2 is YYEEEE. This CDR3 region has 16 residues. With 0 bases removed from V and 0 bases from J, the gap between germline ends came to 10 bases. CDR3 loop: CASSLATGYSNQPQHF. CDR3 coding DNA: TGTGCCAGCAGCTTGGCTACCGGGTATAGCAATCAGCCCCAGCATTTT.

In its sample, this clone was seen a few times. The J gene is TRBJ1-2, the V gene TRBV6-5; 7 nucleotides align to TRBD1. V dropped 0 bases and J dropped 5; count of bases not matched to a gene: 6. Germline-derived CDR1 and CDR2 are MNHEY and SVGAGI. This CDR3 is 15 amino acids long. The CDR3 DNA reads TGTGCCAGCAGTTACTCGAGGGGGCAAACTTATGGCTACACCTTC. This encodes CASSYSRGQTYGYTF.

This chain links TRBV2 with TRBJ2-2; TRBD2 matches at 16 bases. This CDR3 is built from 18 residues. CDR1 SNHLY and CDR2 FYNNEI come from the germline V gene. Germline trimming cut 7 bases from V and 3 bases from J; bases unmatched to any gene: 8. The CDR3 DNA is TGTGCCAGCACCGGGGGACTAGCGGGGGGGCCGGACACCGGGGAGCTGTTTTTT. It specifies CASTGGLAGGPDTGELFF.

The rearrangement links TRBV2 to TRBJ2-7; 9 nucleotides agree with TRBD2. Looked up from germline, CDR1 is SNHLY and CDR2 is FYNNEI. With V trimmed by 6 bases and J by 2 bases, 8 bases remained unmatched. This CDR3 comprises 15 residues. This CDR3 reads CASRGLTSGTYEQYF. The CDR3 region has the DNA TGTGCCAGCAGGGGTTTGACTAGCGGTACCTACGAGCAGTACTTC.

The rearrangement links TRBV5-6 to TRBJ2-3; 8 nucleotides align to TRBD1. There are 17 residues in the CDR3. From germline, CDR1 is SGHDT and CDR2 YYEEEE. The V gene end was trimmed by 0 bases and the J gene end by 2 bases; junction bases not matched to a gene: 8. The CDR3 region is CASSLARGTGYTDTQYF. In DNA, the CDR3 is TGTGCCAGCAGCTTGGCGCGCGGGACAGGTTACACAGATACGCAGTATTTT.

The gene calls are TRBV7-3 and TRBJ1-3; 8 nucleotides match TRBD1. The germline V gene encodes CDR1 SGHTA and CDR2 FQGTGA. The CDR3 spans 15 residues. After removal of 5 bases from V and 4 bases from J, the junction contained 7 bases not matched to a gene. The CDR3 here is CASSTQGATGNTIYF. CDR3 sequence (DNA): TGTGCCAGCAGCACGCAGGGGGCTACGGGAAACACCATATATTTT.

This clone was observed a handful of times. The genes are TRBV6-1 and TRBJ2-7; TRBD2 might be the D (5 bases). Trimming removed 2 bases from V and 0 bases from J, with 14 bases in between. The CDR3 has 16 residues. Germline CDR1 MNHNS, CDR2 SASEGT. The CDR3 coding sequence is TGTGCCAGCAGTGAAAAAGTGGGGAGAATCTCCTACGAGCAGTACTTC. Protein product: CASSEKVGRISYEQYF.

The chain links TRBV5-1 to TRBJ2-4, with D hard to call. The V gene's germline CDR1 is SGHRS and CDR2 YFSETQ. With 3 bases removed from V and 7 bases from J, the gap between germline ends came to 14 bases. The CDR3 is made up of 14 amino acids. CDR3 bases: TGCGCCAGCAGCTCCTTGGGTTCAGGCAACATTCAGTACTTC. The encoded protein is CASSSLGSGNIQYF.

The gene calls are TRBV5-5 and TRBJ1-5; D is unresolved. Looked up from germline, CDR1 is SGHKS and CDR2 is YYEKEE (reference sequence). This CDR3 spans 14 amino acids. The V end lost 0 bases, the J end lost 5 bases, and 9 bases lay between the germline ends. CDR3 region: CASSLEGSDQPQHF. The DNA for the CDR3 is TGTGCCAGCAGCTTGGAAGGGAGTGATCAGCCCCAGCATTTT.

The genes are TRBV19 and TRBJ2-7; 10 bases align to TRBD2. The CDR3 loop spans 14 amino acids. V trimming: 5 bases; J trimming: 2 bases; junction bases outside the gene matches: 3. The germline gives CDR1 LNHDA, CDR2 SQIVND (reference sequence). CDR3 sequence reads: CASSLAGATYEQYF. CDR3 in DNA: TGTGCCAGTAGTCTAGCGGGAGCCACCTACGAGCAGTACTTC.

The J gene is TRBJ1-5, the V gene TRBV2; D uncertain. Trimming left V 5 bases short and J 3 bases short, with 8 bases between. The CDR3 has 13 amino acids. Germline V gives CDR1 SNHLY, CDR2 FYNNEI. The DNA for the CDR3 is TGTGCCAGCAGTATCGACTTCAATCAGCCCCAGCATTTT. Protein product: CASSIDFNQPQHF.

The chain couples TRBV7-2 to TRBJ1-3; D not resolved. The CDR3 has 15 amino acids. The germline V gene encodes CDR1 SGHTA and CDR2 FQGNSA. V was cut by 1 base and J by 0 bases, with 7 bases left in between. This CDR3 is CASSLESSSGNTIYF. CDR3 DNA: TGTGCCAGCAGCTTAGAAAGCTCCTCTGGAAACACCATATATTTT.

The V gene is TRBV10-3, the J gene TRBJ1-3; D is unresolved. The length of the CDR3 is 14 residues. V lost 2 bases and J 0 bases, leaving 5 bases between the germline ends. Germline CDR1 reads ENHRY; CDR2 reads SYGVKD. The CDR3 bases are TGTGCCATCAGTGAGGGCTACTCTGGAAACACCATATATTTT. Translation: CAISEGYSGNTIYF.

V and J are TRBV5-4 and TRBJ2-1, with a possible D match to TRBD1 (5 bases). Trimming stripped 4 bases from V and 4 bases from J, with 18 bases between. Germline CDR1 and CDR2: SGHNT and YYREEE (reference sequence). This CDR3 region has 16 residues. CDR3 DNA sequence: TGTGCCAGCAGCCCACCCGGAGAAGGACAATACAATGAGCAGTTCTTC. It encodes CASSPPGEGQYNEQFF.

The sample holds one count of this clone. The chain couples TRBV11-2 to TRBJ2-2; 8 bases are a match to TRBD1. Germline loops: CDR1 SGHAT, CDR2 FQNNGV. The length of the CDR3 is 15 residues. V lost 7 bases to trimming and J lost 5 bases; unmatched junction nucleotides: 9. As DNA, the CDR3 is TGTGCCAGCACCCTCGGACAGGGATGGACCGGGGAGCTGTTTTTT. This encodes CASTLGQGWTGELFF. Together with reference TRBV11-2 and TRBJ2-2, the CDR3 gives the full variable domain: EAGVAQSPRYKIIEKRQSVAFWCNPISGHATLYWYQQILGQGPKLLIQFQNNGVVDDSQLPKDRFSAERLKGVDSTLKIQPAKLEDSAVYLCASTLGQGWTGELFFGEGSRLTVL.

The chain couples TRBV7-2 to TRBJ2-7; TRBD2 might be the D (6 bases). The germline V and J ends were trimmed by 0 bases and 3 bases, with 12 bases remaining between them. CDR3 length: 15 amino acids. Germline V gene lookup returns CDR1 SGHTA and CDR2 FQGNSA. The chain's CDR3 is CASSLAGGSFYEQYF. The CDR3 bases are TGTGCCAGCAGCTTAGCGGGGGGAAGTTTCTACGAGCAGTACTTC. Based on the CDR3 plus reference TRBV7-2 and TRBJ2-7, the full variable domain is GAGVSQSPSNKVTEKGKDVELRCDPISGHTALYWYRQSLGQGLEFLIYFQGNSAPDKSGLPSDRFSAERTGGSVSTLTIQRTQQEDSAVYLCASSLAGGSFYEQYFGPGTRLTVT.

The chain uses TRBV30 and TRBJ1-5; D is undetermined. Trimming removed 1 base at V and 9 bases at J, with 13 bases between. There are 13 residues in the CDR3. Germline CDR1 is GTSNPN and CDR2 is SVGIG (reference sequence). CDR3 sequence: CAWSEDEVPPQHF. The CDR3, as DNA: TGTGCCTGGAGTGAGGACGAGGTGCCGCCCCAGCATTTT.

The chain is built from TRBV5-1 and TRBJ2-3, with D perhaps TRBD2 (6 bases). Per the germline V gene, CDR1 is SGHRS and CDR2 is YFSETQ. CDR3 length: 17 amino acids. The ends were cut back, 4 bases at V and 0 bases at J, with 18 bases in the middle. CDR3 protein: CASSPGLRLPSTDTQYF. For the CDR3, the DNA is TGCGCCAGCAGCCCGGGACTCAGGTTACCAAGCACAGATACGCAGTATTTT.

The genes are TRBV5-4 and TRBJ2-2; unclear D gene. Germline CDR1 SGHNT, CDR2 YYREEE (reference sequence). The CDR3 is made up of 12 amino acids. V lost 6 bases and J lost 6, with 9 bases in between. The CDR3 DNA reads as TGTGCCAGCACCTATGGTTCCGGGGAGCTGTTTTTT. It is translated as CASTYGSGELFF.

The chain employs TRBV5-1 and TRBJ1-1, with D unclear. With 4 bases removed from V and 6 bases from J, the gap between germline ends came to 16 bases. Per germline, CDR1 SGHRS and CDR2 YFSETQ. CDR3 length equals 14 residues. The CDR3 DNA follows: TGCGCCAGCAGCCCCGGGGAGGTGGGCGCTGAAGCTTTCTTT. It yields the protein CASSPGEVGAEAFF. The whole variable domain, remainder taken from reference TRBV5-1 and TRBJ1-1, is KAGVTQTPRYLIKTRGQQVTLSCSPISGHRSVSWYQQTPGQGLQFLFEYFSETQRNKGNFPGRFSGRQFSNSRSEMNVSTLELGDSALYLCASSPGEVGAEAFFGQGTRLTVV.

The chain couples TRBV7-8 to TRBJ2-6; a weak D match, TRBD1 (5 bases). With 4 bases removed from V and 4 bases from J, the gap between germline ends came to 14 bases. This CDR3 has 16 residues. Germline V CDR1 and CDR2: SGHVS, FQNEAQ. In DNA form, the CDR3 reads TGTGCCAGCAGCTCCTCATCAGGGTTCGGGGCCAACGTCCTGACTTTC. The encoded protein is CASSSSSGFGANVLTF.

This chain uses TRBV6-1 with TRBJ2-5, with TRBD2 identical over 14 bases. Germline CDR1 reads MNHNS; CDR2 reads SASEGT. V was clipped by 4 bases and J by 2 bases; unmatched bases: 9. The CDR3 covers 18 residues. This chain's CDR3 is CASSAWTSGGPWQETQYF. The CDR3 DNA reads as TGTGCCAGCAGTGCCTGGACTAGCGGGGGGCCGTGGCAAGAGACCCAGTACTTC.

The V gene is TRBV6-5, the J gene TRBJ2-7; TRBD2 aligns across 9 bases. The CDR3 spans 14 residues. The germline CDR1 and CDR2 sequences are MNHEY and SVGAGI. J was trimmed by 7 bases and V by 6 bases; bases with no gene match: 10. The CDR3 coding sequence is TGTGCCAGCAGACTTTTAGCGGGAGAAAGGGAGCAGTACTTC. Protein product: CASRLLAGEREQYF.

Relative to its sample, this clone is medium-sized. This chain joins TRBV28 and TRBJ2-2; D ambiguous. With 10 bases removed from V and 5 bases from J, the gap between germline ends came to 14 bases. The CDR3 contains 13 residues. Germline values: CDR1 MDHEN, CDR2 SYDVKM. CDR3 DNA: TGTGCCACCACCCTCGGTGGTACCGGGGAGCTGTTTTTT. Translating it yields CATTLGGTGELFF.

The chain carries TRBV7-8 and TRBJ2-1; 13 bases agree with TRBD2. CDR3 length equals 17 residues. Trimming took 2 bases from V and 8 from J; bases not matched to a gene: 9. CDR1 is SGHVS and CDR2 is FQNEAQ in the germline V gene. The CDR3 region has the DNA TGTGCCAGCAGCTTACCCCGGACTAGCGGGAGAATAGATGAGCAGTTCTTC. This translates into CASSLPRTSGRIDEQFF.

This clone was found a few times. This rearrangement joins TRBV29-1 to TRBJ1-2; D gene uncertain. The V end was cut by 3 bases, the J end by 3 bases, with 2 bases between. In germline, CDR1 is SQVTM, CDR2 ANQGSEA. The CDR3 loop spans 10 amino acids. CDR3 bases: TGCAGCGTTGAGGACTATGGCTACACCTTC. Protein: CSVEDYGYTF.

The gene calls are TRBV14 and TRBJ1-1; D is unclear. Germline V gene sequence: CDR1 SGHDN, CDR2 FVKESK. The CDR3 consists of 13 residues. Trimming pared 5 bases from V and 6 bases from J, leaving 13 bases between. The DNA of the CDR3 is TGTGCCAGCAGCTCCTTCTGGGAGGCTGAAGCTTTCTTT. Translation gives CASSSFWEAEAFF. Combining the CDR3 with reference TRBV14 and TRBJ1-1 gives the whole variable domain EAGVTQFPSHSVIEKGQTVTLRCDPISGHDNLYWYRRVMGKEIKFLLHFVKESKQDESGMPNNRFLAERTGGTYSTLKVQPAELEDSGVYFCASSSFWEAEAFFGQGTRLTVV.

V is TRBV28 and J is TRBJ1-1; tentatively, D is TRBD1 (5 bases). Germline V gene lookup returns CDR1 MDHEN and CDR2 SYDVKM. The V end lost 6 bases, the J end lost 4 bases, and 12 bases lay between the germline ends. The CDR3 covers 13 residues. The CDR3 DNA follows: TGTGCCAGCAGGATTCCCGGGGGCACTGAAGCTTTCTTT. Its translation is CASRIPGGTEAFF.